What follows describes a single T cell receptor (beta chain). Its specificity is unknown. This record comes from a study of cytomegalovirus exposure and HLA in healthy donors. This PCR relied on a set of 60 Vbeta primers and 13 Jbeta primers. Measured with immunoSEQ multiplex PCR; TCRdb has only the in-frame clones, and not every one. The sample records some 140,000 clones, roughly 85% being singletons. Findings and caveats of the study: Sequences of the TCR beta chain were said to predict the HLA-A and HLA-B alleles of most subjects accurately.

The ends lost 2 bases at V and 9 bases at J; junction bases unmatched: 1. The CDR3 has 12 amino acids. The germline gives CDR1 SGHVS, CDR2 FQNEAQ. The receptor's source is a man aged 40-55 years in good health and CMV-seropositive. The genes are TRBV7-8 and TRBJ2-1; 7 bases line up with TRBD2. The sequenced sample was PBMCs. The CDR3 coding sequence is TGTGCCAGCAGCTTAACGGGGGGTGAGCAGTTCTTC. As protein: CASSLTGGEQFF.